This is a list of T cell receptor beta chains from one sample in a study of blood T cell repertoires in COVID-19. Produced via immunoSEQ multiplex PCR; TCRdb's table is partial and in-frame only. This repertoire shows some 220,000 clones, 80% to 95% found once; its top ten account for more than 0.8%. The sample taken for sequencing was peripheral blood. The receptors were gathered from a man under 40 with COVID-19, enrolled during active disease. CDR3s include the opening cysteine and the closing phenylalanine or tryptophan. Each record gives: clone size, V gene, D gene, J gene, CDR3 protein, CDR3 DNA. A D gene is named only where the DNA matches it firmly. Only part of the rows carry a size: once, few, many, or a class if the clone is expanded.

abundance: .; v_gene: TRBV6-5; d_gene: .; j_gene: TRBJ2-7; CDR3aa: CASSSAPGSSYEQYF; CDR3nt: TGTGCCAGCAGTTCCGCGCCGGGAAGCTCCTACGAGCAGTACTTC
abundance: .; v_gene: TRBV5-6; d_gene: .; j_gene: TRBJ1-3; CDR3aa: CASSQDNSGNTIYF; CDR3nt: TGTGCCAGCAGCCAGGACAACTCTGGAAACACCATATATTTT
abundance: .; v_gene: TRBV10-1; d_gene: .; j_gene: TRBJ1-5; CDR3aa: CASSISGFNQPQHF; CDR3nt: TGCGCCAGCAGTATATCGGGGTTCAATCAGCCCCAGCATTTT
abundance: .; v_gene: TRBV19; d_gene: .; j_gene: TRBJ1-5; CDR3aa: CASSWGVSQPQHF; CDR3nt: TGTGCCAGTAGTTGGGGGGTCAGTCAGCCCCAGCATTTT
abundance: .; v_gene: TRBV18; d_gene: .; j_gene: TRBJ2-7; CDR3aa: CASSPQGKNYEQYF; CDR3nt: TGTGCCAGCTCACCGCAGGGTAAGAACTACGAGCAGTACTTC
abundance: once; v_gene: TRBV11-1; d_gene: .; j_gene: TRBJ1-1; CDR3aa: CASSLAQPGTEAFF; CDR3nt: TGTGCCAGCAGCTTAGCCCAACCGGGCACTGAAGCTTTCTTT
abundance: .; v_gene: TRBV5-1; d_gene: TRBD2; j_gene: TRBJ2-3; CDR3aa: CASSPSGGTDTQYF; CDR3nt: TGCGCCAGCAGTCCTAGCGGGGGCACAGATACGCAGTATTTT
abundance: .; v_gene: TRBV6-1; d_gene: .; j_gene: TRBJ2-1; CDR3aa: CASSEMGLGRWINEQFF; CDR3nt: TGTGCCAGCAGTGAAATGGGTCTGGGCCGTTGGATCAATGAGCAGTTCTTC
abundance: once; v_gene: TRBV3-1/TRBV3-2; d_gene: TRBD1; j_gene: TRBJ2-5; CDR3aa: CASSHYGAGGTFQETQYF; CDR3nt: TGTGCCAGCAGCCATTATGGTGCAGGGGGTACCTTTCAAGAGACCCAGTACTTC
abundance: .; v_gene: TRBV5-4; d_gene: TRBD2; j_gene: TRBJ2-7; CDR3aa: CASRPGTSGAYEQYF; CDR3nt: TGTGCCAGCAGACCCGGGACTAGCGGCGCATACGAGCAGTACTTC
abundance: once; v_gene: TRBV11-2; d_gene: TRBD1; j_gene: TRBJ2-1; CDR3aa: CASSSQGAHNEQFF; CDR3nt: TGTGCCAGCAGCTCACAGGGGGCCCACAATGAGCAGTTCTTC
abundance: .; v_gene: TRBV23-1; d_gene: TRBD1; j_gene: TRBJ2-7; CDR3aa: CAIDGQAAYEQYF; CDR3nt: TGCGCCATAGATGGACAGGCCGCCTACGAGCAGTACTTC
abundance: .; v_gene: TRBV12-3/TRBV12-4; d_gene: .; j_gene: TRBJ2-7; CDR3aa: CASSRGAYEQYF; CDR3nt: TGTGCCAGCAGTAGAGGCGCCTACGAGCAGTACTTC
abundance: .; v_gene: TRBV10-3; d_gene: TRBD1; j_gene: TRBJ2-7; CDR3aa: CAITRTGGPNEQYF; CDR3nt: TGTGCCATCACCCGGACAGGGGGGCCCAACGAGCAGTACTTC
abundance: once; v_gene: TRBV7-3; d_gene: TRBD1; j_gene: TRBJ2-3; CDR3aa: CASRRDSWDTQYF; CDR3nt: TGTGCCAGCAGGAGGGACAGCTGGGATACGCAGTATTTT
abundance: .; v_gene: TRBV25-1; d_gene: TRBD2; j_gene: TRBJ2-7; CDR3aa: CASSEASGYEQYF; CDR3nt: TGTGCCAGCAGTGAGGCTAGCGGCTACGAGCAGTACTTC
abundance: .; v_gene: TRBV3-1/TRBV3-2; d_gene: TRBD1; j_gene: TRBJ2-2; CDR3aa: CASSTRQGGSTGELFF; CDR3nt: TGTGCCAGCAGCACTAGACAGGGGGGCAGCACCGGGGAGCTGTTTTTT
abundance: .; v_gene: TRBV5-6; d_gene: TRBD1; j_gene: TRBJ2-7; CDR3aa: CASSLGQGPYEQYF; CDR3nt: TGTGCCAGCAGCTTGGGACAGGGGCCCTACGAGCAGTACTTC
abundance: .; v_gene: TRBV11-2; d_gene: .; j_gene: TRBJ1-2; CDR3aa: CASSLVRNYGYTF; CDR3nt: TGTGCCAGCAGCTTGGTGAGAAACTATGGCTACACCTTC
abundance: .; v_gene: TRBV5-4; d_gene: .; j_gene: TRBJ2-7; CDR3aa: CASSFAGGSSYEQYF; CDR3nt: TGTGCCAGCAGCTTTGCCGGGGGTAGCTCCTACGAGCAGTACTTC
abundance: .; v_gene: TRBV10-3; d_gene: .; j_gene: TRBJ1-1; CDR3aa: CAISDSGLSTGTSEAFF; CDR3nt: TGTGCCATCAGTGATTCGGGATTGTCCACAGGGACCTCTGAAGCTTTCTTT
abundance: .; v_gene: TRBV11-2; d_gene: .; j_gene: TRBJ1-3; CDR3aa: CASSLGSGFSGNTIYF; CDR3nt: TGTGCCAGCAGCTTAGGCAGCGGGTTCTCTGGAAACACCATATATTTT
abundance: .; v_gene: TRBV18; d_gene: TRBD1; j_gene: TRBJ1-1; CDR3aa: CASSLGQGDGTEAFF; CDR3nt: TGTGCCAGCTCACTAGGACAGGGTGATGGCACTGAAGCTTTCTTT
abundance: .; v_gene: TRBV5-6; d_gene: TRBD2; j_gene: TRBJ2-5; CDR3aa: CASSSPPRMLAGNQETQYF; CDR3nt: TGTGCCAGCAGCTCACCCCCGCGGATGCTAGCGGGGAACCAAGAGACCCAGTACTTC
abundance: .; v_gene: TRBV5-1; d_gene: TRBD1; j_gene: TRBJ2-2; CDR3aa: CASSSGGPANTGELFF; CDR3nt: TGCGCCAGCAGCTCAGGGGGACCCGCGAACACCGGGGAGCTGTTTTTT
abundance: .; v_gene: TRBV10-1; d_gene: .; j_gene: TRBJ2-5; CDR3aa: CASSDPKAGFGTQYF; CDR3nt: TGCGCCAGCAGTGACCCGAAAGCAGGTTTCGGGACCCAGTACTTC
abundance: .; v_gene: TRBV6-1; d_gene: .; j_gene: TRBJ1-2; CDR3aa: CASSEGGGFYGYTF; CDR3nt: TGTGCCAGCAGTGAAGGGGGCGGTTTCTATGGCTACACCTTC
abundance: .; v_gene: TRBV27; d_gene: TRBD1; j_gene: TRBJ1-2; CDR3aa: CASSLLGDRGGYGYTF; CDR3nt: TGTGCCAGCAGTTTATTGGGGGACAGGGGAGGCTATGGCTACACCTTC
abundance: .; v_gene: TRBV19; d_gene: TRBD1; j_gene: TRBJ1-5; CDR3aa: CASSPGQGAQPQHF; CDR3nt: TGTGCCAGTAGTCCGGGACAGGGGGCACAGCCCCAGCATTTT
abundance: once; v_gene: TRBV3-1/TRBV3-2; d_gene: .; j_gene: TRBJ1-2; CDR3aa: CASSQEIGGYTF; CDR3nt: TGTGCCAGCAGCCAAGAAATTGGCGGCTACACCTTC
abundance: .; v_gene: TRBV9; d_gene: .; j_gene: TRBJ2-3; CDR3aa: CASSEGGASTDTQYF; CDR3nt: TGTGCCAGCAGCGAAGGGGGGGCTAGCACAGATACGCAGTATTTT
abundance: once; v_gene: TRBV19; d_gene: TRBD1; j_gene: TRBJ1-4; CDR3aa: CASSLTGDVSEKLFF; CDR3nt: TGTGCCAGTAGCCTGACAGGGGATGTGAGTGAAAAACTGTTTTTT
abundance: .; v_gene: TRBV18; d_gene: TRBD1; j_gene: TRBJ2-3; CDR3aa: CASSPTGTGGTDTQYF; CDR3nt: TGTGCCAGCTCACCGACCGGGACAGGGGGAACAGATACGCAGTATTTT
abundance: .; v_gene: TRBV6-1; d_gene: TRBD2; j_gene: TRBJ2-7; CDR3aa: CASSEGQPLAGAYEQYF; CDR3nt: TGTGCCAGCAGTGAAGGACAGCCACTAGCGGGGGCGTACGAGCAGTACTTC
abundance: .; v_gene: TRBV11-2; d_gene: .; j_gene: TRBJ2-2; CDR3aa: CASSKRVSGLTGELFF; CDR3nt: TGTGCCAGCAGTAAAAGGGTCAGCGGGCTCACCGGGGAGCTGTTTTTT
abundance: .; v_gene: TRBV18; d_gene: .; j_gene: TRBJ1-4; CDR3aa: CASSLYAGEKLFF; CDR3nt: TGTGCCAGCTCACTTTACGCAGGGGAAAAACTGTTTTTT
abundance: .; v_gene: TRBV2; d_gene: .; j_gene: TRBJ1-6; CDR3aa: CASSEEGYSPLHF; CDR3nt: TGTGCCAGCAGTGAAGAGGGGTATTCACCCCTCCACTTT
abundance: once; v_gene: TRBV9; d_gene: TRBD1; j_gene: TRBJ2-3; CDR3aa: CASSVVTGFADTQYF; CDR3nt: TGTGCCAGCAGCGTAGTGACAGGGTTTGCAGATACGCAGTATTTT
abundance: .; v_gene: TRBV6-1; d_gene: TRBD1; j_gene: TRBJ1-1; CDR3aa: CASSEVAGTGGLLSEAFF; CDR3nt: TGTGCCAGCAGTGAAGTTGCAGGGACAGGGGGCTTACTCTCTGAAGCTTTCTTT
abundance: .; v_gene: TRBV5-1; d_gene: TRBD2; j_gene: TRBJ2-3; CDR3aa: CASSLSPGLADTDTQYF; CDR3nt: TGCGCCAGCAGCTTGTCACCGGGACTAGCGGATACAGATACGCAGTATTTT
abundance: .; v_gene: TRBV3-1/TRBV3-2; d_gene: .; j_gene: TRBJ1-1; CDR3aa: CASSHGVSEAFF; CDR3nt: TGTGCCAGCAGCCACGGGGTCAGCGAAGCTTTCTTT
abundance: .; v_gene: TRBV24-1; d_gene: TRBD1; j_gene: TRBJ2-5; CDR3aa: CATSDRGRETQYF; CDR3nt: TGTGCCACCAGCGACAGGGGACGCGAGACCCAGTACTTC
abundance: .; v_gene: TRBV29-1; d_gene: TRBD1; j_gene: TRBJ1-2; CDR3aa: CSVVLTGRNYGYTF; CDR3nt: TGCAGCGTTGTACTGACAGGGCGGAACTATGGCTACACCTTC
abundance: .; v_gene: TRBV3-1/TRBV3-2; d_gene: .; j_gene: TRBJ2-1; CDR3aa: CASSHLGNEQFF; CDR3nt: TGTGCCAGCAGTCACCTAGGCAATGAGCAGTTCTTC
abundance: once; v_gene: TRBV7-6; d_gene: TRBD2; j_gene: TRBJ2-2; CDR3aa: CASSSKLAGGFTGELFF; CDR3nt: TGTGCCAGCAGCTCGAAACTAGCGGGGGGCTTCACCGGGGAGCTGTTTTTT
abundance: .; v_gene: TRBV10-2; d_gene: .; j_gene: TRBJ1-1; CDR3aa: CASSEMTVPEAFF; CDR3nt: TGCGCCAGCAGTGAAATGACAGTCCCTGAAGCTTTCTTT
abundance: .; v_gene: TRBV4-1; d_gene: .; j_gene: TRBJ2-3; CDR3aa: CASSQDPGLPGTDTQYF; CDR3nt: TGCGCCAGCAGCCAAGATCCGGGACTCCCTGGCACAGATACGCAGTATTTT
abundance: .; v_gene: TRBV5-4; d_gene: TRBD2; j_gene: TRBJ2-1; CDR3aa: CASSSGLAGGGSYNEQFF; CDR3nt: TGTGCCAGCAGCTCGGGACTAGCGGGGGGCGGCTCCTACAATGAGCAGTTCTTC
abundance: .; v_gene: TRBV6-5; d_gene: TRBD1; j_gene: TRBJ1-1; CDR3aa: CASSQQGDTEAFF; CDR3nt: TGTGCCAGCAGTCAACAGGGGGACACTGAAGCTTTCTTT
abundance: .; v_gene: TRBV6-6; d_gene: .; j_gene: TRBJ1-1; CDR3aa: CATKQALSTEAFF; CDR3nt: TGTGCCACAAAACAGGCCCTTAGCACTGAAGCTTTCTTT
abundance: .; v_gene: TRBV25-1; d_gene: .; j_gene: TRBJ2-2; CDR3aa: CASSDTGNEGTGELFF; CDR3nt: TGTGCCAGCAGTGACACGGGGAACGAGGGCACCGGGGAGCTGTTTTTT
abundance: .; v_gene: TRBV19; d_gene: .; j_gene: TRBJ2-5; CDR3aa: CASSIMVQSQETQYF; CDR3nt: TGTGCCAGTAGTATCATGGTTCAGTCCCAAGAGACCCAGTACTTC
abundance: .; v_gene: TRBV4-1; d_gene: TRBD1; j_gene: TRBJ1-3; CDR3aa: CASSLGGQGMSGNTIYF; CDR3nt: TGCGCCAGCAGCCTAGGAGGACAGGGAATGAGTGGAAACACCATATATTTT
abundance: .; v_gene: TRBV6-5; d_gene: .; j_gene: TRBJ1-1; CDR3aa: CASRVNTEAFF; CDR3nt: TGTGCCAGTAGAGTGAACACTGAAGCTTTCTTT
abundance: .; v_gene: TRBV27; d_gene: .; j_gene: TRBJ1-5; CDR3aa: CASSWSGKSNQPQHF; CDR3nt: TGTGCCAGCAGTTGGTCGGGGAAGAGTAATCAGCCCCAGCATTTT
abundance: .; v_gene: TRBV10-3; d_gene: .; j_gene: TRBJ1-2; CDR3aa: CATERGGHGYTF; CDR3nt: TGTGCCACGGAAAGGGGAGGGCATGGCTACACCTTC